What follows are 22 T cell receptor beta chains derived from one specimen sequenced in a study of T cell changes during pregnancy in multiple sclerosis. Using immunoSEQ multiplex PCR, the repertoire was profiled, and TCRdb retains in-frame clones only, with some absent. In the table there are about 29,000 clones, around 89% of which are singletons. The source was CD8+ T cells from peripheral blood mononuclear cells, collected after pregnancy. The receptor set was obtained from a female donor with multiple sclerosis, enrolled in a pregnancy study.

The V gene is TRBV9, the J gene TRBJ2-2; a possible D gene is TRBD2 (5 bases). The germline V gene has CDR1 SGDLS and CDR2 YYNGEE. V was shortened by 2 bases and J by 4 bases, with 9 bases between the two germline ends. The CDR3 extends over 14 amino acids. CDR3 nucleotide sequence: TGTGCCAGCAGCGTTTTAAGCGGCACCGGGGAGCTGTTTTTT. It codes for CASSVLSGTGELFF.

The chain employs TRBV11-3 and TRBJ2-7, with TRBD2 as a possible D gene (6 bases). CDR3 length: 15 residues. Trimming took off 1 base at V and 3 bases at J, with 13 bases between the two ends. Germline loops: CDR1 SGHNT, CDR2 YENEEA. The CDR3, as DNA: TGTGCCAGCAGCTTAGCGGGAGATTCTGACTACGAGCAGTACTTC. Amino acids: CASSLAGDSDYEQYF.

V and J are TRBV5-1 and TRBJ2-7; possible D gene TRBD1, 5 bases. Trimming left V 5 bases short and J 5 bases short, with 17 bases between. CDR1 and CDR2 from the germline V gene are SGHRS and YFSETQ. The CDR3 contains 14 residues. Here the CDR3 reads CASSPPQGIDEQYF. The DNA for the CDR3 is TGCGCCAGCAGTCCACCGCAGGGAATAGACGAGCAGTACTTC.

The chain recombines TRBV19 with TRBJ2-7, with 14 bases aligning to TRBD2. CDR1 and CDR2 from the germline V gene are LNHDA and SQIVND (reference sequence). V shed 5 bases, J shed 2 bases, and the junction held 14 bases outside the gene matches. The CDR3 loop spans 19 amino acids. CDR3 residues: CASSLLPGLAGVGAYEQYF. The CDR3 DNA is TGTGCCAGTAGTCTATTACCGGGACTAGCGGGAGTTGGCGCCTACGAGCAGTACTTC.

This chain uses TRBV6-4 with TRBJ2-2; D is possibly TRBD2 (5 bases). V lost 3 bases, J lost 3 bases, and 5 bases lay in between. The germline gives CDR1 MRHNA, CDR2 SNTAGT. The CDR3 loop spans 13 amino acids. The CDR3 nucleotides read TGTGCCAGCAGTGAAGCGGACACCGGGGAGCTGTTTTTT. Its protein product is CASSEADTGELFF.

J is TRBJ2-3 and V is TRBV10-3; TRBD2 matches 10 bases. The germline V gene encodes CDR1 ENHRY and CDR2 SYGVKD. V shed 6 bases and J 5 bases; nucleotides not matched to a gene: 11. The CDR3 spans 16 residues. The CDR3 loop reads CAIRPRASGSLDTQYF. CDR3 sequence (DNA): TGTGCCATCAGGCCCCGGGCTAGCGGGAGTCTAGATACGCAGTATTTT.

V is TRBV5-3 and J is TRBJ2-7, with 7 bases fitting TRBD1. TRBV5-3 is an open reading frame, and its role is uncertain. The CDR3 extends over 15 amino acids. With 3 bases clipped from V and 5 bases from J, the junction kept 11 bases outside the gene matches. CDR3 sequence (DNA): TGTGCCAGAAGCTCACTACCGGGACAGTCGGACGAGCAGTACTTC. Translated, it gives CARSSLPGQSDEQYF.

This clone was picked up many times. CDR3 nucleotide sequence: TGCGCCAGCAGCCTGAGACATGCAACTAATGAAAAACTGTTTTTT. This codes for CASSLRHATNEKLFF. The chain carries TRBV5-1 and TRBJ1-4; D gene ambiguous. Germline V CDR1 and CDR2: SGHRS, YFSETQ. V dropped 4 bases and J dropped 0 bases, with 10 bases sitting between them. There are 15 residues in the CDR3.

V usage is TRBV4-3 and J usage is TRBJ2-1; 7 nucleotides line up with TRBD2. V trimming: 0 bases; J trimming: 2 bases; junction bases outside the gene matches: 4. This CDR3 has 16 residues. Germline V lookup: CDR1 LGHNA, CDR2 YSLEER. The CDR3: CASSQDRSGAYNEQFF. DNA of the CDR3: TGCGCCAGCAGCCAAGATAGAAGCGGGGCCTACAATGAGCAGTTCTTC.

This clone has more than one count but fewer than ten. The rearrangement uses TRBV30 and TRBJ2-1; no clear D gene. Trimming took 1 base from V and 5 from J, leaving 9 bases between them. The CDR3 runs to 13 residues. The germline V gene has CDR1 GTSNPN and CDR2 SVGIG (reference sequence). CDR3 in DNA: TGTGCCTGGAGTGACGGTATTAACAATGAGCAGTTCTTC. Protein sequence: CAWSDGINNEQFF.

The chain is built from TRBV27 and TRBJ2-5, with 7 bases lining up with TRBD2. V shed 5 bases and J 5 bases; nucleotides not matched to a gene: 8. Germline V gene data show CDR1 as MNHEY and CDR2 as SMNVEV (reference sequence). The CDR3 contains 14 residues. CDR3 sequence reads: CASSPLAVLETQYF. CDR3 sequence (DNA): TGTGCCAGCAGTCCCCTAGCGGTGCTGGAGACCCAGTACTTC.

The J gene is TRBJ2-1, the V gene TRBV7-2; D unresolved. The V end lost 5 bases, the J end lost 5 bases, and 19 bases lay between the germline ends. Germline CDR1 reads SGHTA; CDR2 reads FQGNSA. There are 16 residues in the CDR3. CDR3 bases: TGTGCCAGCAGCCTAGAGCCGCGTTCAGGTGACAATGAGCAGTTCTTC. This sequence encodes CASSLEPRSGDNEQFF.

The chain links TRBV19 to TRBJ2-7, with 8 bases lining up with TRBD2. Trimming took 5 bases from V and 3 from J; bases not matched to a gene: 6. The CDR3 runs 14 residues. CDR1 and CDR2 (germline): LNHDA, SQIVND (reference sequence). CDR3 nucleotides: TGTGCCAGTAGTGCCCGTCGGGGGGGCTACGAGCAGTACTTC. It codes for CASSARRGGYEQYF.

V and J are TRBV27 and TRBJ2-4; 7 bases map to TRBD1. CDR1 and CDR2 from the germline V gene are MNHEY and SMNVEV (reference sequence). There are 16 residues in the CDR3. Trimming at V came to 4 bases and at J to 6 bases, leaving 12 bases not matched to a gene. CDR3 sequence (DNA): TGTGCCAGCAGTTCAACCCCCGACAGGGCTGGAAACATTCAGTACTTC. It is translated as CASSSTPDRAGNIQYF.

This clone showed up just once. The chain carries TRBV6-4 and TRBJ2-6; 10 bases are a match to TRBD1. V shed 10 bases and J 1 base; nucleotides not matched to a gene: 4. CDR3 length: 15 residues. In germline, CDR1 is MRHNA, CDR2 SNTAGT. CDR3 residues: CATGQGGSGANVLTF. CDR3 bases: TGTGCCACCGGACAGGGGGGGTCTGGGGCCAACGTCCTGACTTTC.

Comments on this clone: Other DNA sequences within the sample encode an identical CDR3. The chain recombines TRBV7-9 with TRBJ2-3, with D unresolved. Germline V gives CDR1 SEHNR, CDR2 FQNEAQ (reference sequence). V lost 4 bases and J lost 2, with 4 bases in between. The CDR3 consists of 12 residues. The CDR3 DNA is TGTGCCAGCAGCTCGTTCACAGATACGCAGTATTTT. This encodes CASSSFTDTQYF.

The CDR3 DNA follows: TGTGCCAGCAGCTATACGGGTAATCAGCCCCAGCATTTT. It is translated as CASSYTGNQPQHF. The chain is built from TRBV28 and TRBJ1-5; the D is unclear. Germline V lookup: CDR1 MDHEN, CDR2 SYDVKM. V lost 6 bases to trimming and J lost 4 bases, with 10 bases between them. The CDR3 spans 13 residues.

The V gene is TRBV13, the J gene TRBJ2-2, with D possibly TRBD2 on 5 matching bases. Germline CDR1 is PRHDT and CDR2 is FYEKMQ (reference sequence). The CDR3 is 12 amino acids. Trimming shortened V by 10 bases and J by 6 bases, and 12 bases separated the two germline ends. CDR3 coding DNA: TGTGCCACCGATTTAGCGTCCGGGGAGCTGTTTTTT. Encoded protein: CATDLASGELFF. Full variable domain (rest looked up from reference TRBV13 and TRBJ2-2): AAGVIQSPRHLIKEKRETATLKCYPIPRHDTVYWYQQGPGQDPQFLISFYEKMQSDKGSIPDRFSAQQFSDYHSELNMSSLELGDSALYFCATDLASGELFFGEGSRLTVL.

By proportion, this clone is medium-sized. V is TRBV6-4 and J is TRBJ2-3; TRBD1 might be the D (6 bases). Looked up from germline, CDR1 is MRHNA and CDR2 is SNTAGT. With 2 bases removed from V and 3 bases from J, the gap between germline ends came to 6 bases. The CDR3 covers 13 residues. The CDR3 loop reads CASSDRGTDTQYF. The CDR3 DNA follows: TGTGCCAGCAGTGACAGGGGGACAGATACGCAGTATTTT.

The chain uses TRBV27 and TRBJ2-7; no reliable D call. CDR1 MNHEY and CDR2 SMNVEV come from the germline V gene (reference sequence). V was shortened by 4 bases and J by 3 bases, with 7 bases between the two germline ends. The CDR3 consists of 12 residues. CDR3 nucleotide sequence: TGTGCCAGCAGTTCTATAGACTACGAGCAGTACTTC. Residues: CASSSIDYEQYF.

This clone occurred once. This rearrangement joins TRBV10-1 to TRBJ2-7; 7 bases match TRBD1. The germline gives CDR1 WNHNN, CDR2 SYGVQD (reference sequence). V shed 7 bases, J shed 2 bases, and the junction held 11 bases outside the gene matches. This CDR3 is 15 amino acids long. CDR3 sequence: CASIPSGTAPYEQYF. Here the CDR3 DNA reads TGCGCCAGCATTCCGTCGGGGACAGCCCCCTACGAGCAGTACTTC.

This chain uses TRBV4-1 with TRBJ1-4, with 7 bases matching TRBD1. Per the germline V gene, CDR1 is MGHRA and CDR2 is YSYEKL. The CDR3 is 15 residues long. J gave up 6 bases and V 1 base, and 5 bases lay outside the gene matches. The CDR3 region is CASSQARQGYEKLFF. The CDR3 DNA is TGCGCCAGCAGCCAAGCTCGACAGGGATATGAAAAACTGTTTTTT.